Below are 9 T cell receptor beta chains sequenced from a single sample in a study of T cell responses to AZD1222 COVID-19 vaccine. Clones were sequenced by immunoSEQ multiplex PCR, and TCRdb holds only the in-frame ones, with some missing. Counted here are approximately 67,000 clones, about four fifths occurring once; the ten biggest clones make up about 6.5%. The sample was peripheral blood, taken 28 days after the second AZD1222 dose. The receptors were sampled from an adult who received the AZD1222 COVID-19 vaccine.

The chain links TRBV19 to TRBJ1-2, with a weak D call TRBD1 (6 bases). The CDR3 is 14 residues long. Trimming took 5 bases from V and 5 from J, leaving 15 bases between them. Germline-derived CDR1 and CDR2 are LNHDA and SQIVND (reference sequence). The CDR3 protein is CASSLRGREYGYTF. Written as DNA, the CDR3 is TGTGCCAGTAGTCTCAGGGGTCGGGAATATGGCTACACCTTC.

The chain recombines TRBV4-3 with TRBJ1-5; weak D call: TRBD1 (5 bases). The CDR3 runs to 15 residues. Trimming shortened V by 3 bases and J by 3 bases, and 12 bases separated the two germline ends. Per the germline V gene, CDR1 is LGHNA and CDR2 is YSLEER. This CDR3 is CASSQGTGFNQPQHF. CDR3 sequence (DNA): TGCGCCAGCAGCCAGGGAACAGGCTTCAATCAGCCCCAGCATTTT.

DNA for the CDR3: TGTGCCAGCAGCTTGGCCGGGACAGGGGACCCCTACGAGCAGTACTTC. Amino acid sequence: CASSLAGTGDPYEQYF. V gene TRBV13 combines with J gene TRBJ2-7; 10 bases map to TRBD1. The CDR3 extends over 16 amino acids. Trimming removed 3 bases from V and 2 bases from J; junction bases left unmatched: 7. Germline V gene data show CDR1 as PRHDT and CDR2 as FYEKMQ (reference sequence).

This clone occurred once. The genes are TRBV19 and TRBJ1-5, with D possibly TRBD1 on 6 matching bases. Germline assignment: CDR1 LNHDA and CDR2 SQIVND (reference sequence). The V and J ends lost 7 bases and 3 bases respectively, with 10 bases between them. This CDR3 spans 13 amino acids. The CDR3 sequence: CASMRDNNQPQHF. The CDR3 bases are TGTGCCAGTATGCGGGACAACAATCAGCCCCAGCATTTT.

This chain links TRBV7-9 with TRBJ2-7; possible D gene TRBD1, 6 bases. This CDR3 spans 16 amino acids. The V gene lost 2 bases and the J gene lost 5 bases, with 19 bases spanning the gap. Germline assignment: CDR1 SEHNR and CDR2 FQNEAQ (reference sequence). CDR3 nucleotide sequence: TGTGCCAGCAGCTTATTTGGGCGGCAGGGGAAGAACGAGCAGTACTTC. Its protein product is CASSLFGRQGKNEQYF.

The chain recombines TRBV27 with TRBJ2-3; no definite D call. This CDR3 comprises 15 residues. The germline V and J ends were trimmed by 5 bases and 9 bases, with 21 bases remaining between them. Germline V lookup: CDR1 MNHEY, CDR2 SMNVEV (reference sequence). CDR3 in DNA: TGTGCCAGCAGTACCACCGGGCCTCCTGATGGGACGCAGTATTTT. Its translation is CASSTTGPPDGTQYF.

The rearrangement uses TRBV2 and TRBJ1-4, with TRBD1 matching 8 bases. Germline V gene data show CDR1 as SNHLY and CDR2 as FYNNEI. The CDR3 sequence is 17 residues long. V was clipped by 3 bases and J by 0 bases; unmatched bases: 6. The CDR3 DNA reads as TGTGCCAGCAGTGACCGTGGACAGGGCCCAACTAATGAAAAACTGTTTTTT. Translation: CASSDRGQGPTNEKLFF.

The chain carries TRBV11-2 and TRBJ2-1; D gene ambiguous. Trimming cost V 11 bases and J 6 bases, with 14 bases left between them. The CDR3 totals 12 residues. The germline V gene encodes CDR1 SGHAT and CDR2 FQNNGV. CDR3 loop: CAGGGPSNEQFF. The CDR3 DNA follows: TGTGCCGGCGGCGGACCCAGCAATGAGCAGTTCTTC. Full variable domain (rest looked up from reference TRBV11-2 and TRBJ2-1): EAGVAQSPRYKIIEKRQSVAFWCNPISGHATLYWYQQILGQGPKLLIQFQNNGVVDDSQLPKDRFSAERLKGVDSTLKIQPAKLEDSAVYLCAGGGPSNEQFFGPGTRLTVL.

The CDR3 DNA reads TGTGCCAGCAGTAATACCGGGACCGCCTACGAGCAGTACTTC. Its protein product is CASSNTGTAYEQYF. The rearrangement links TRBV5-8 to TRBJ2-7; D assignment may be TRBD1 or TRBD2 (5 bases each). In germline, CDR1 is SGHTS, CDR2 YDEGEE. The length of the CDR3 is 14 residues. V lost 5 bases and J 2 bases, leaving 14 bases between the germline ends.